The 16 T cell receptor beta chains in this list originate from one sample, sequenced in a study of blood T cell repertoires in COVID-19. The method was immunoSEQ multiplex PCR; TCRdb's version includes in-frame clones alone and lacks a portion of them. The sample includes 450,000 or so clones, around 90% of them seen just once. Material: peripheral blood. The receptor set was obtained from a man in his late teens or twenties with COVID-19, enrolled during active disease.

The chain carries TRBV5-1 and TRBJ1-3; 9 nucleotides agree with TRBD1. This CDR3 is built from 20 residues. V trimming: 0 bases; J trimming: 4 bases; junction bases outside the gene matches: 17. Germline V gene data show CDR1 as SGHRS and CDR2 as YFSETQ. For the CDR3, the DNA is TGCGCCAGCAGCTTGGATCTCGTCTTTCGGGACAGGGATAGGGGAAACACCATATATTTT. As protein: CASSLDLVFRDRDRGNTIYF.

The chain employs TRBV13 and TRBJ2-7; possibly TRBD1 for D (6 bases). This CDR3 contains 14 residues. Trimming removed 4 bases at V and 5 bases at J, with 15 bases between. Germline V gene sequence: CDR1 PRHDT, CDR2 FYEKMQ (reference sequence). The CDR3, as DNA: TGTGCCAGCAGCTACGAGGGTACAGGGAACGAGCAGTACTTC. Its protein is CASSYEGTGNEQYF.

The chain joins TRBV3-1 (or the pseudogene TRBV3-2) to TRBJ1-5; no reliable D call. The germline V and J ends were trimmed by 3 bases and 0 bases, with 9 bases remaining between them. CDR1 is LGHDT, CDR2 YNNKEL, per germline (reference sequence). The CDR3 contains 15 residues. The CDR3 reads CASSQGTLSNQPQHF. For the CDR3, the DNA is TGTGCCAGCAGCCAGGGCACCCTTAGCAATCAGCCCCAGCATTTT.

CDR3 protein: CASSFGTGFNVGNNEQFF. The CDR3, as DNA: TGTGCCAGCAGCTTCGGGACAGGGTTCAATGTGGGTAACAATGAGCAGTTCTTC. V is TRBV7-9 and J is TRBJ2-1; 9 bases fit TRBD1. Germline CDR1 and CDR2: SEHNR and FQNEAQ (reference sequence). J gave up 5 bases and V 3 bases, and 14 bases lay outside the gene matches. The CDR3 is made up of 18 amino acids.

J is TRBJ2-7 and V is TRBV25-1; D not certain. The germline V and J ends were trimmed by 1 base and 3 bases, with 4 bases remaining between them. Germline lookup yields CDR1 MGHDK and CDR2 SYGVNS. The CDR3 covers 12 residues. CDR3 nucleotides: TGTGCCAGCAGTGAATCCCTCTACGAGCAGTACTTC. This codes for CASSESLYEQYF.

The chain uses TRBV6-5 and TRBJ1-2; a weak D match, TRBD1 (6 bases). Per germline, CDR1 MNHEY and CDR2 SVGAGI. This CDR3 region has 14 residues. V was pared by 4 bases and J by 0 bases, with 9 bases between. In DNA, the CDR3 is TGTGCCAGCAGTTCCGGACAGTCTAACTATGGCTACACCTTC. This encodes CASSSGQSNYGYTF.

The rearrangement uses TRBV6-5 and TRBJ1-2, with a tentative D call TRBD1 (5 bases). The CDR3 consists of 14 residues. Trimming stripped 5 bases from V and 1 base from J, with 11 bases between. Germline V gene data show CDR1 as MNHEY and CDR2 as SVGAGI. CDR3 sequence: CASSPRQLNYGYTF. DNA of the CDR3: TGTGCCAGCAGTCCCCGACAGCTTAACTATGGCTACACCTTC.

The rearrangement uses TRBV18 and TRBJ2-7; TRBD2 is a possible D gene (5 bases). Trimming removed 3 bases at V and 1 base at J, with 16 bases between. The germline V gene encodes CDR1 KGHSH and CDR2 LQKENI. The CDR3 loop spans 16 amino acids. The CDR3 DNA sequence: TGTGCCAGCTCACCTATTTCTGGCGGGCCTTCCTACGAGCAGTACTTC. Amino acid sequence: CASSPISGGPSYEQYF.

The V gene is TRBV7-2, the J gene TRBJ2-7, with no clear D. The CDR3 has 14 amino acids. In germline, CDR1 is SGHTA, CDR2 FQGNSA. V dropped 1 base and J dropped 0 bases, with 7 bases sitting between them. As DNA, the CDR3 is TGTGCCAGCAGCTTAGGCCCCTACTCCTACGAGCAGTACTTC. This translates into CASSLGPYSYEQYF.

This sequence joins TRBV11-3 and TRBJ2-7; D may be TRBD1 (5 bases). Looked up from germline, CDR1 is SGHNT and CDR2 is YENEEA. V dropped 5 bases and J dropped 4 bases, with 9 bases sitting between them. The CDR3 totals 12 residues. Here the CDR3 reads CASSVKGYEQYF. The CDR3 region has the DNA TGTGCCAGCAGCGTCAAGGGGTACGAGCAGTACTTC.

The CDR3 DNA follows: TGTGCCACGGGCCCCGGGGACTCTAGCACAGATACGCAGTATTTT. Its protein product is CATGPGDSSTDTQYF. The V gene is TRBV15, the J gene TRBJ2-3, with TRBD2 as a possible D gene (6 bases). Germline V lookup: CDR1 LNHNV, CDR2 YYDKDF (reference sequence). V was cut by 9 bases and J by 0 bases, with 16 bases left in between. The CDR3 length is 15 residues.

The gene calls are TRBV11-2 and TRBJ1-4; D ambiguous. The CDR3 contains 15 residues. Germline V gene lookup returns CDR1 SGHAT and CDR2 FQNNGV. Trimming left V 5 bases short and J 0 bases short, with 10 bases between. In nucleotides, the CDR3 is TGTGCCAGCAGCCCAGGATCTTCAACTAATGAAAAACTGTTTTTT. Translated, it gives CASSPGSSTNEKLFF.

The chain has TRBV14 and TRBJ2-5; D may be TRBD2 (5 bases). Trimming left V 1 base short and J 5 bases short, with 17 bases between. Germline V gene lookup returns CDR1 SGHDN and CDR2 FVKESK. This CDR3 is built from 16 residues. The CDR3 DNA reads TGTGCCAGCAGCCAAGCCTACGCGGGCACGCGGGAGACCCAGTACTTC. It codes for CASSQAYAGTRETQYF.

The rearrangement joins TRBV6-6 to TRBJ1-3; the D is unclear. Per the germline V gene, CDR1 is MNHNY and CDR2 is SVGAGI (reference sequence). The CDR3 covers 15 residues. V shed 6 bases and J shed 0 bases, with 12 bases lying between them. CDR3 amino acids: CASRDEWSSGNTIYF. CDR3 coding DNA: TGTGCCAGCAGAGACGAATGGAGCTCTGGAAACACCATATATTTT.

The V gene is TRBV5-5, the J gene TRBJ2-7; 8 bases are shared with TRBD2. This CDR3 contains 15 residues. The ends lost 4 bases at V and 5 bases at J; junction bases unmatched: 11. Germline V lookup: CDR1 SGHKS, CDR2 YYEKEE (reference sequence). CDR3 coding DNA: TGTGCCAGCAGCGTTGCCAGCGGGAGCCTCCACGAGCAGTACTTC. It codes for CASSVASGSLHEQYF.

This clone was picked up one time. This chain connects TRBV19 to TRBJ2-3, with D perhaps TRBD2 (6 bases). This CDR3 has 18 amino acids. Germline-derived CDR1 and CDR2 are LNHDA and SQIVND (reference sequence). V was pared by 9 bases and J by 2 bases, with 27 bases between. CDR3 coding DNA: TGTGCCAGGCCGAGGGTGTGGGGGGTGACAGTCCTCACAGATACGCAGTATTTT. Its protein is CARPRVWGVTVLTDTQYF.